The 28 T cell receptor beta chains below come from one sample, sequenced in a study of Graves' ophthalmopathy and Graves' hyperthyroidism. RNA transcripts provided the template for amplifying TCR beta CDR3 regions. After a first-round RT-PCR with HTBI primers, a second-round multiplex PCR was run. TCRdb redid the calling of the multiplex PCR reads with MiXCR, one entry per CDR3 protein. The sample shows some 350,000 distinct CDR3 sequences, about 15% of them seen only once. The sequenced sample was peripheral blood. Every receptor here comes from an adult woman with stable Graves' hyperthyroidism.

This clonotype was detected many times. The chain couples TRBV27 to TRBJ1-5; D unresolved. The V end was cut by 4 bases, the J end by 11 bases, with 3 bases between. This CDR3 contains 9 residues. CDR1 MNHEY and CDR2 SMNVEV come from the germline V gene (reference sequence). The CDR3 reads CASSWAQHF. The CDR3 coding sequence is TGTGCCAGCAGTTGGGCCCAGCATTTT.

This clonotype was seen many times. This chain links TRBV11-2 with TRBJ2-7; unclear D gene. Germline V lookup: CDR1 SGHAT, CDR2 FQNNGV. V was cut by 2 bases and J by 2 bases, with 10 bases left in between. The CDR3 runs 14 residues. The CDR3 DNA reads as TGTGCCAGCAGCTTACGCCGGAGTACCTACGAGCAGTACTTC. This gives the protein CASSLRRSTYEQYF.

This clonotype has a count of ten or more. The CDR3 sequence: CASRPPGRNYGYTF. The CDR3 nucleotides are TGTGCCAGCAGACCGCCGGGACGGAACTATGGCTACACCTTC. The chain links TRBV2 to TRBJ1-2; TRBD1 might be the D (5 bases). CDR3 length equals 14 residues. The germline V gene has CDR1 SNHLY and CDR2 FYNNEI. V dropped 6 bases and J dropped 2 bases, with 13 bases sitting between them.

The rearrangement uses TRBV5-1 and TRBJ2-5, with D possibly TRBD2 on 5 matching bases. V was trimmed by 4 bases and J by 1 base, leaving 11 bases between them. This CDR3 region has 14 residues. Germline V gives CDR1 SGHRS, CDR2 YFSETQ. The CDR3 coding sequence is TGCGCCAGCAGCACAGCGGAGGTCCAAGAGACCCAGTACTTC. As protein: CASSTAEVQETQYF. Full variable domain (rest looked up from reference TRBV5-1 and TRBJ2-5): KAGVTQTPRYLIKTRGQQVTLSCSPISGHRSVSWYQQTPGQGLQFLFEYFSETQRNKGNFPGRFSGRQFSNSRSEMNVSTLELGDSALYLCASSTAEVQETQYFGPGTRLLVL.

This clonotype was observed a few times. The chain is built from TRBV12-5 and TRBJ2-5; 7 positions agree with TRBD2. This CDR3 is 14 amino acids long. J gave up 3 bases and V 7 bases, and 8 bases lay outside the gene matches. Germline CDR1 LGHNT, CDR2 FRNRAP. CDR3 DNA sequence: TGTGCTAGTGCTTCATCTAGCGGAGAAGAGACCCAGTACTTC. Translating it yields CASASSSGEETQYF.

The table lists this clonotype with many counts. The chain has TRBV12-3 or TRBV12-4 and TRBJ2-5; 13 positions agree with TRBD2. The J segment lost 5 bases and the V segment lost 6 bases, leaving 9 bases of the junction unmatched. This CDR3 region has 16 residues. CDR3 in DNA: TGTGCCAGCAGCCGGACTAGCGGGAGATTCGGGGAGACCCAGTACTTC. This sequence encodes CASSRTSGRFGETQYF.

This chain links TRBV29-1 with TRBJ1-2; 7 nucleotides line up with TRBD1. CDR3 length: 16 residues. Germline V lookup: CDR1 SQVTM, CDR2 ANQGSEA. V lost 8 bases and J lost 7; bases outside the gene matches: 22. CDR3 protein: CSLSPPPNHRDSGYTF. CDR3 DNA sequence: TGCAGCTTATCCCCCCCCCCCAATCACAGGGACAGTGGCTACACCTTC.

V and J are TRBV30 and TRBJ1-1; 9 bases are a match to TRBD1. Unmatched junction bases numbered 6, after V lost 6 bases and J lost 4 bases. There are 13 residues in the CDR3. Germline CDR1 and CDR2: GTSNPN and SVGIG (reference sequence). The CDR3 here is CACDRGRSTEAFF. The CDR3 nucleotides read TGTGCCTGTGACAGGGGGAGGAGCACTGAAGCTTTCTTT.

This clonotype was recorded at least ten times. V gene TRBV28 combines with J gene TRBJ1-1, with D unclear. With 5 bases removed from V and 0 bases from J, the gap between germline ends came to 16 bases. Germline CDR1 and CDR2: MDHEN and SYDVKM. This CDR3 is built from 16 residues. Here the CDR3 reads CASSPILGSVNTEAFF. In DNA form, the CDR3 reads TGTGCCAGCAGTCCTATATTGGGATCCGTGAACACTGAAGCTTTCTTT.

This clonotype has at least ten counts. The chain links TRBV20-1 to TRBJ2-7, with TRBD1 identical over 9 bases. With V trimmed by 3 bases and J by 4 bases, 7 bases remained unmatched. Germline V gene lookup returns CDR1 DFQATT and CDR2 SNEGSKA (reference sequence). The CDR3 sequence is 14 residues long. The CDR3 sequence: CSASGDRDYYEQYF. The DNA for the CDR3 is TGCAGTGCTAGCGGGGACAGGGACTATTACGAGCAGTACTTC.

The CDR3 DNA is TGTGCCAGCAGTTACGGCGGGACCTTCTACAATGAGCAGTTCTTC. Encoded protein: CASSYGGTFYNEQFF. The chain employs TRBV6-5 and TRBJ2-1, with D perhaps matching TRBD2 (6 bases). There are 15 residues in the CDR3. CDR1 is MNHEY, CDR2 SVGAGI, per germline. Trimming left V 2 bases short and J 3 bases short, with 11 bases between.

This clonotype was seen many times. The rearrangement joins TRBV12-3 or TRBV12-4 to TRBJ2-4; weak D call: TRBD2 (6 bases). Trimming removed 5 bases from V and 3 bases from J, with 20 bases in between. The CDR3 covers 17 residues. The CDR3 protein is CASSATLAGLLKNIQYF. As DNA, the CDR3 is TGTGCCAGCAGTGCTACCTTGGCGGGGTTACTCAAAAACATTCAGTACTTC.

This clonotype appeared a few times. The chain links TRBV14 to TRBJ2-1; 8 bases match TRBD1. The length of the CDR3 is 17 residues. Germline V CDR1 and CDR2: SGHDN, FVKESK. Trimming cost V 3 bases and J 1 base; bases outside gene matches: 8. CDR3 sequence: CASSHADRAGSYNEQFF. CDR3 sequence (DNA): TGTGCCAGCAGCCACGCGGACAGGGCGGGATCCTACAATGAGCAGTTCTTC.

This clonotype appeared many times. The rearrangement links TRBV6-2 or TRBV6-3 to TRBJ2-5; no reliable D call. V lost 2 bases and J lost 2, with 6 bases in between. This CDR3 contains 13 residues. CDR1 MNHEY and CDR2 SVGEGT come from the germline V gene. The CDR3 loop is CASSYTRQETQYF. CDR3 nucleotides: TGTGCCAGCAGTTACACCAGACAAGAGACCCAGTACTTC.

This clonotype has a count of ten or more. The J gene is TRBJ2-5, the V gene TRBV7-9; D call uncertain. CDR1 SEHNR and CDR2 FQNEAQ come from the germline V gene (reference sequence). The CDR3 consists of 13 residues. V was pared by 2 bases and J by 4 bases, with 8 bases between. CDR3 coding DNA: TGTGCCAGCAGCTTAACAAGGACAGAGACCCAGTACTTC. Protein: CASSLTRTETQYF.

In the case of this clonotype: It may be a read error: a sequence one base away is much more abundant. This chain uses TRBV28 with TRBJ1-5; possibly TRBD1 for D (6 bases). V was trimmed by 6 bases and J by 6 bases, leaving 18 bases between them. The CDR3 is 15 residues long. Germline CDR1 and CDR2: MDHEN and SYDVKM. CDR3: CASSMTGRKSQPQHF. The CDR3 bases are TGTGCCAGCAGCATGACAGGCCGCAAAAGTCAGCCCCAGCATTTT.

This clonotype appeared many times. The genes are TRBV20-1 and TRBJ2-7; 12 bases fit TRBD1. Germline V gene lookup returns CDR1 DFQATT and CDR2 SNEGSKA (reference sequence). The CDR3 length is 14 residues. With V trimmed by 6 bases and J by 1 base, 4 bases remained unmatched. The CDR3 loop reads CSAKGQGASYEQYF. CDR3 DNA sequence: TGCAGTGCCAAGGGACAGGGGGCTTCCTACGAGCAGTACTTC.

CDR3 nucleotides: TGTGCCAGTAGTATTAGAAGAGACAGGGGGCTTCAGAACACCGGGGAGCTGTTTTTT. This translates into CASSIRRDRGLQNTGELFF. The chain recombines TRBV19 with TRBJ2-2; TRBD1 matches at 10 bases. The V gene end was trimmed by 3 bases and the J gene end by 1 base; junction bases not matched to a gene: 11. Looked up from germline, CDR1 is LNHDA and CDR2 is SQIVND (reference sequence). The CDR3 sequence is 19 residues long.

Ten or more counts support this clonotype. This rearrangement joins TRBV27 to TRBJ1-3, with a tentative D call TRBD1 (6 bases). Between the trimmed V and J ends, which lost 6 bases and 4 bases, there was a span of 19 bases. The CDR3 consists of 16 residues. Germline V gene lookup returns CDR1 MNHEY and CDR2 SMNVEV (reference sequence). As DNA, the CDR3 is TGTGCCAGCAGAAATACGGCGACAGGTGGCGGAAACACCATATATTTT. Residues: CASRNTATGGGNTIYF.

This clonotype was recorded many times. V usage is TRBV12-3 or TRBV12-4 and J usage is TRBJ2-2; 9 nucleotides line up with TRBD1. J lost 2 bases, V lost 3 bases, and 4 bases had no gene match. This CDR3 comprises 16 residues. The chain's CDR3 is CASSFTGGANTGELFF. For the CDR3, the DNA is TGTGCCAGCAGTTTTACAGGGGGCGCAAACACCGGGGAGCTGTTTTTT.

This clonotype was seen many times. J is TRBJ1-1 and V is TRBV2, with D possibly TRBD1 on 5 matching bases. V shed 6 bases and J shed 9 bases, with 20 bases lying between them. Germline CDR1 reads SNHLY; CDR2 reads FYNNEI. The CDR3 is 14 residues long. CDR3 bases: TGTGCCAGCAGATTACAGGCCTCTCCCGGGCAAGCTTTCTTT. This gives the protein CASRLQASPGQAFF.

The chain recombines TRBV7-2 with TRBJ1-5; 7 nucleotides line up with TRBD1. CDR3 length equals 14 residues. Germline trimming cut 7 bases from V and 1 base from J; bases unmatched to any gene: 4. Per the germline V gene, CDR1 is SGHTA and CDR2 is FQGNSA. In DNA form, the CDR3 reads TGTGCCAGCACCAGACAGGGAAGCAATCAGCCCCAGCATTTT. Residues: CASTRQGSNQPQHF.

In DNA, the CDR3 is TGCAGTGCTAGACCCCGTGCCCTCTCCTACGAGCAGTACTTC. Translation: CSARPRALSYEQYF. The chain links TRBV20-1 to TRBJ2-7; D is ambiguous. The germline V gene has CDR1 DFQATT and CDR2 SNEGSKA (reference sequence). The CDR3 consists of 14 residues. V lost 2 bases, J lost 0 bases, and 11 bases lay in between.

In this sample, this clonotype turned up many times. The chain has TRBV28 and TRBJ1-2, with a tentative D call TRBD1 (5 bases). Germline CDR1 is MDHEN and CDR2 is SYDVKM. Trimming cost V 2 bases and J 0 bases, with 7 bases left between them. CDR3 length: 14 residues. The DNA of the CDR3 is TGTGCCAGCAGTTTAAAGGGACCTAACTATGGCTACACCTTC. This gives the protein CASSLKGPNYGYTF.

This clonotype was counted between two and nine times. For the CDR3, the DNA is TGTGCCAGCAGTTACTTCGGGAGTGGAGGGGAGCTGTTTTTT. Translation: CASSYFGSGGELFF. This rearrangement joins TRBV6-5 to TRBJ2-2; D is perhaps TRBD2 (6 bases). The germline CDR1 and CDR2 sequences are MNHEY and SVGAGI. The V gene lost 1 base and the J gene lost 8 bases, with 11 bases spanning the gap. This CDR3 comprises 14 residues.

This clonotype was picked up many times. The rearrangement joins TRBV28 to TRBJ1-2, with a tentative D call TRBD1 (5 bases). CDR1 and CDR2 from the germline V gene are MDHEN and SYDVKM. Trimming took off 6 bases at V and 6 bases at J, with 20 bases between the two ends. The CDR3 has 15 residues. CDR3 region: CASSHPGPRRDGYTF. As DNA, the CDR3 is TGTGCCAGCAGCCATCCGGGGCCCCGGCGAGATGGCTACACCTTC.

This chain uses TRBV5-1 with TRBJ1-6; D call uncertain. Germline V lookup: CDR1 SGHRS, CDR2 YFSETQ. The CDR3 is 14 residues long. V gave up 1 base and J gave up 4 bases, with 6 bases separating them. The CDR3 DNA reads as TGCGCCAGCAGCTTGCAGGTTTATAATTCACCCCTCCACTTT. It translates to CASSLQVYNSPLHF.

This clonotype showed up just a few times. V is TRBV7-3 and J is TRBJ2-2; no clear D. This CDR3 is built from 15 residues. Germline V gene data show CDR1 as SGHTA and CDR2 as FQGTGA. V lost 1 base to trimming and J lost 1 base, with 7 bases between them. CDR3 protein: CASSLSHRNTGELFF. For the CDR3, the DNA is TGTGCCAGCAGCTTAAGTCACAGGAACACCGGGGAGCTGTTTTTT.